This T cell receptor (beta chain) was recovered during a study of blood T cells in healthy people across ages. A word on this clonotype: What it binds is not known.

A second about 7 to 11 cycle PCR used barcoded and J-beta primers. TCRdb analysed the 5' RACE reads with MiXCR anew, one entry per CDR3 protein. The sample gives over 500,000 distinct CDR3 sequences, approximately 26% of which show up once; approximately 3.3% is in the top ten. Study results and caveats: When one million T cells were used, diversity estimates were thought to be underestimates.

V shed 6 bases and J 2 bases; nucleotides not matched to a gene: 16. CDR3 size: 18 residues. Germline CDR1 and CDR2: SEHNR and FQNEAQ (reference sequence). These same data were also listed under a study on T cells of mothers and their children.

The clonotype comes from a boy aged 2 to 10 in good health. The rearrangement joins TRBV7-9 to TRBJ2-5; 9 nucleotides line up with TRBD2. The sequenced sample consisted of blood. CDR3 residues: CASSSRTSALGAQETQYF. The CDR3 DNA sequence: TGTGCCAGCAGTTCCAGGACTAGCGCCCTCGGGGCGCAAGAGACCCAGTACTTC.